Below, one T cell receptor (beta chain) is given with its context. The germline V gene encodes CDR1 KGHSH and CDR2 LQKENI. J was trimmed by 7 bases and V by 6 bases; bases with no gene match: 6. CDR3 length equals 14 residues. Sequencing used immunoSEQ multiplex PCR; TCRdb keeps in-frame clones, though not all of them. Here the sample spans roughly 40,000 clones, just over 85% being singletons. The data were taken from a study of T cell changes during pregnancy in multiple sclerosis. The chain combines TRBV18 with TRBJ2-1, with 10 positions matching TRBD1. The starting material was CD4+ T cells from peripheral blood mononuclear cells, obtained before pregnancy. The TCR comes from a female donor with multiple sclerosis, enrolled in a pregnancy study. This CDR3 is CASSRQGAENEQFF. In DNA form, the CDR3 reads TGTGCCAGCTCCCGACAGGGGGCGGAAAATGAGCAGTTCTTC.